The TCR beta chain described here comes from a study of blood T cell repertoires in COVID-19. About the research overall: Sources were T cells, B-cell-depleted T cells, or PBMCs; the material itself was cDNA or gDNA.

In the source study's methods: Amplifying reference gene primers gave estimates of nucleated cell counts. Sequenced by immunoSEQ multiplex PCR; TCRdb stores in-frame clones only, minus some. V and J calls and clone size are copied from that table; D and trimming were computed from the DNA. The sample shows 200,000 to 250,000 clones, 85% to 90% of them seen only once. Two consecutive negative NP/OP PCR tests, clearance, or resolved symptoms defined Cohort 3 recovery. This CDR3 comprises 20 residues. The rearrangement links TRBV21-1 to TRBJ1-3; the table's TRBD1 call for D was not verified on the DNA. TRBV21-1 is noted as a pseudogene. The sequenced sample consisted of PBMCs or T cells enriched from blood (not recorded which). This TCR was recovered from a man aged 35-49 years who had recovered from COVID-19. The CDR3 coding sequence is TGTGCCAGACCCAGGGGGACAGGTGATCCACCCTGGTTATCTGGAAACACCATATATTTT. Residues: CARPRGTGDPPWLSGNTIYF.